This TCR beta chain was observed in a study of blood T cells in healthy people across ages. Overall study findings and caveats: Unknown donor CMV status possibly confounded expanded clonotype changes.

Germline-derived CDR1 and CDR2 are MDHEN and SYDVKM. Trimming cost V 3 bases and J 7 bases; bases outside gene matches: 7. This CDR3 has 14 amino acids. Sample-barcoded 5' priming and a J-beta primer mix drove a second PCR of roughly 7 to 11 cycles. TCRdb re-called the 5' RACE reads with MiXCR, one entry per CDR3 protein. The data hold hundreds of thousands of distinct CDR3 sequences, with about 44% observed a single time. As to this clonotype: The antigen is not known.

The specimen was blood. The TCR comes from a man younger than 45 in good health. This rearrangement joins TRBV28 to TRBJ2-7; 9 bases align to TRBD1. The DNA for the CDR3 is TGTGCCAGCAGTTTGATACAGGGGGCGGGTGAGCAGTACTTC. It encodes CASSLIQGAGEQYF.